These 26 T cell receptor beta chains came from one sample sequenced in a study of blood T cell repertoires in COVID-19. Using immunoSEQ multiplex PCR, the repertoire was profiled, and TCRdb retains in-frame clones only, with some absent. Of around 170,000 clones in the sample, 80% to 90% were seen once. Sequencing used peripheral blood. These receptor sequences come from a man aged 25 to 40 with active or convalescent COVID-19.

This sequence joins TRBV11-3 and TRBJ2-1; 10 nucleotides match TRBD2. CDR3 size: 15 residues. Trimming took 8 bases from V and 4 from J; bases not matched to a gene: 8. Germline loops: CDR1 SGHNT, CDR2 YENEEA. CDR3 residues: CASGSGRGSYNEQFF. DNA of the CDR3: TGTGCCAGCGGAAGCGGGAGGGGGTCGTACAATGAGCAGTTCTTC.

The rearrangement links TRBV10-3 to TRBJ2-7; no reliable D call. The CDR3 loop spans 12 amino acids. Between the trimmed V and J ends, which lost 2 bases and 1 base, there was a span of 3 bases. Germline assignment: CDR1 ENHRY and CDR2 SYGVKD. CDR3 amino acids: CAISEESYEQYV. CDR3 sequence (DNA): TGTGCCATCAGTGAGGAGTCCTACGAGCAGTACGTC.

V gene TRBV7-9 combines with J gene TRBJ2-7, with D perhaps TRBD1 (5 bases). Trimming left V 3 bases short and J 9 bases short, with 24 bases between. Germline CDR1 SEHNR, CDR2 FQNEAQ (reference sequence). The CDR3 totals 16 residues. CDR3 DNA: TGTGCCAGCAGCTTTTTTAGAGCGAGACAGAAGTATGTGCAGTACGTC. Translating gives CASSFFRARQKYVQYV.

The chain joins TRBV7-2 to TRBJ2-5, with D hard to call. The germline gives CDR1 SGHTA, CDR2 FQGNSA. This CDR3 has 12 amino acids. Trimming took 6 bases from V and 11 from J, leaving 16 bases between them. The CDR3 sequence is CASSPMGTNQYF. The CDR3 DNA reads as TGTGCCAGCAGTCCAATGGGTACTAATCAGTACTTC.

V is TRBV7-9 and J is TRBJ1-1; D unresolved. The CDR3 runs to 13 residues. Trimming left V 1 base short and J 7 bases short, with 10 bases between. CDR1 is SEHNR and CDR2 is FQNEAQ in the germline V gene (reference sequence). The CDR3 DNA reads TGTGCCAGCAGCTTAGGGAGGCTGGGTGAAGCTTTCTTT. Its protein is CASSLGRLGEAFF.

The chain carries TRBV6-2 or TRBV6-3 and TRBJ1-2, with no clear D. Germline CDR1 and CDR2: MNHEY and SVGEGT. V shed 5 bases and J shed 8 bases, with 12 bases lying between them. CDR3 length: 12 residues. CDR3: CASSNYFAGYTF. The CDR3 nucleotides read TGTGCCAGCAGTAACTATTTTGCGGGCTACACCTTC.

This clone was seen just once. J is TRBJ1-4 and V is TRBV19; 9 bases are a match to TRBD1. This CDR3 comprises 18 residues. The trim removed 6 bases at V and 6 bases at J, leaving 17 bases unmatched. Germline V CDR1 and CDR2: LNHDA, SQIVND (reference sequence). The CDR3 region has the DNA TGTGCCAGTAGCGATACAGGGGGCGGACTCGGGTCCTATGAAAAACTGTTTTTT. Its translation is CASSDTGGGLGSYEKLFF.

V gene TRBV7-9 combines with J gene TRBJ2-5, with 11 bases lining up with TRBD2. V gave up 3 bases and J gave up 4 bases; unmatched junction bases: 10. This CDR3 is 17 amino acids long. Per the germline V gene, CDR1 is SEHNR and CDR2 is FQNEAQ (reference sequence). The CDR3 loop is CASSLGTSGGPRETQYF. The CDR3 DNA is TGTGCCAGCAGCTTGGGTACTAGCGGGGGTCCTCGAGAGACCCAGTACTTC.

As DNA, the CDR3 is TGTGCCATCAGTGCAGGGACTGTTAACTATGGCTACACCTTC. Translation: CAISAGTVNYGYTF. The rearrangement links TRBV10-3 to TRBJ1-2, with a weak D call TRBD1 (5 bases). The CDR3 runs to 14 residues. Germline CDR1 and CDR2: ENHRY and SYGVKD. V shed 4 bases and J shed 1 base, with 10 bases lying between them.

V is TRBV6-6 and J is TRBJ2-7; perhaps TRBD1 as D (6 bases). CDR1 and CDR2 (germline): MNHNY, SVGAGI (reference sequence). V was clipped by 5 bases and J by 0 bases, with 14 bases between them. The CDR3 consists of 15 residues. The CDR3 here is CASSPNRVSSYEQYV. The CDR3, as DNA: TGTGCCAGCAGTCCTAACAGGGTTAGCTCCTACGAGCAGTACGTC.

The V and J genes are TRBV10-1 and TRBJ2-7; D not resolved. The V gene lost 2 bases and the J gene lost 0 bases, with 8 bases spanning the gap. The CDR3 extends over 14 amino acids. Germline loops: CDR1 WNHNN, CDR2 SYGVQD (reference sequence). The CDR3, as DNA: TGCGCCAGCAGTGAGGACTCGAGCTCCTACGAGCAGTACTTC. Amino acid sequence: CASSEDSSSYEQYF.

This clone was detected only a few times. The chain recombines TRBV5-1 with TRBJ2-2, with D perhaps matching TRBD1 (5 bases). The CDR3 totals 12 residues. Per germline, CDR1 SGHRS and CDR2 YFSETQ. Trimming cost V 4 bases and J 4 bases, with 5 bases left between them. The CDR3 reads CASSQGTGELFF. In DNA form, the CDR3 reads TGCGCCAGCAGCCAGGGCACCGGGGAGCTGTTTTTT.

This rearrangement joins TRBV11-2 to TRBJ1-2, with unresolved D. Trimming took off 5 bases at V and 6 bases at J, with 13 bases between the two ends. CDR3 length: 13 amino acids. Germline lookup yields CDR1 SGHAT and CDR2 FQNNGV. CDR3 nucleotides: TGTGCCAGCAGCCCCACGATCGGGGATGGCTACACCTTC. It yields the protein CASSPTIGDGYTF.

This clone came up once. J is TRBJ1-1 and V is TRBV5-1, with D possibly being TRBD1 (6 bases). Germline values: CDR1 SGHRS, CDR2 YFSETQ. CDR3 length equals 13 residues. V was clipped by 6 bases and J by 2 bases, with 11 bases between them. The chain's CDR3 is CASKGDPNTEAFF. CDR3 nucleotides: TGCGCCAGCAAGGGGGATCCCAACACTGAAGCTTTCTTT.

This clone was observed at least ten times. The rearrangement uses TRBV7-2 and TRBJ2-1, with unresolved D. V was cut by 4 bases and J by 4 bases, with 11 bases left in between. CDR1 and CDR2 from the germline V gene are SGHTA and FQGNSA. The CDR3 runs to 14 residues. CDR3 region: CASSWPGRYNEQFF. CDR3 DNA: TGTGCCAGCAGCTGGCCGGGTCGATACAATGAGCAGTTCTTC.

This clone is a singleton in its sample. The rearrangement joins TRBV9 to TRBJ2-1, with 14 bases identical to TRBD2. V shed 3 bases, J shed 3 bases, and the junction held 8 bases outside the gene matches. The V gene's germline CDR1 is SGDLS and CDR2 YYNGEE. The CDR3 spans 18 residues. In DNA, the CDR3 is TGTGCCAGCAGCGCCACAGAAGGGACTAGCGGGGGCTACAATGAGCAGTTCTTC. Protein sequence: CASSATEGTSGGYNEQFF.

The V gene is TRBV12-3 or TRBV12-4, the J gene TRBJ1-4; 7 bases fit TRBD1. V shed 6 bases, J shed 8 bases, and the junction held 6 bases outside the gene matches. The CDR3 length is 13 residues. In DNA, the CDR3 is TGTGCCAGCAGCTTACGGGACAGAGAAAAACTGTTTTTT. Translating it yields CASSLRDREKLFF.

The CDR3 region has the DNA TGTGCCAGCAGGATGGGGACTAGCGGGGGGGCTCGATACGGGAATGAGCAGTTCTTC. Its translation: CASRMGTSGGARYGNEQFF. The V gene is TRBV7-9, the J gene TRBJ2-1; 16 bases are a match to TRBD2. Per germline, CDR1 SEHNR and CDR2 FQNEAQ (reference sequence). The CDR3 runs to 19 residues. After removal of 6 bases from V and 7 bases from J, the junction contained 15 bases not matched to a gene. Full variable domain (outside the CDR3, taken from reference TRBV7-9 and TRBJ2-1): DTGVSQNPRHKITKRGQNVTFRCDPISEHNRLYWYRQTLGQGPEFLTYFQNEAQLEKSRLLSDRFSAERPKGSFSTLEIQRTEQGDSAMYLCASRMGTSGGARYGNEQFFGPGTRLTVL.

The V call is TRBV5-4, the J call TRBJ2-1; 9 bases agree with TRBD1. The CDR3 length is 16 residues. After removal of 3 bases from V and 6 bases from J, the junction contained 10 bases not matched to a gene. Germline V gene lookup returns CDR1 SGHNT and CDR2 YYREEE (reference sequence). CDR3 DNA sequence: TGTGCCAGCAGCTCACAGGGGGCGCTTGACGGCAATGAGCAGTTCTTC. Protein sequence: CASSSQGALDGNEQFF.

The chain recombines TRBV7-2 with TRBJ1-1; D remains ambiguous. V lost 2 bases and J 3 bases, leaving 13 bases between the germline ends. The germline V gene has CDR1 SGHTA and CDR2 FQGNSA. CDR3 length: 15 residues. DNA of the CDR3: TGTGCCAGCAGCTTAAAGGGCCCCGGGGACACTGAAGCTTTCTTT. Its translation is CASSLKGPGDTEAFF. Supplemented by reference TRBV7-2 and TRBJ1-1, the full variable domain reads GAGVSQSPSNKVTEKGKDVELRCDPISGHTALYWYRQSLGQGLEFLIYFQGNSAPDKSGLPSDRFSAERTGGSVSTLTIQRTQQEDSAVYLCASSLKGPGDTEAFFGQGTRLTVV.

This sequence joins TRBV7-9 and TRBJ1-1; no clear D gene. Germline assignment: CDR1 SEHNR and CDR2 FQNEAQ (reference sequence). V lost 0 bases and J 1 base, leaving 6 bases between the germline ends. CDR3 length: 14 residues. CDR3 sequence (DNA): TGTGCCAGCAGCTTAGCGGCGGGGAACACTGAAGCTTTCTTT. This sequence encodes CASSLAAGNTEAFF.

This chain joins TRBV7-9 and TRBJ2-3; 9 bases align to TRBD2. The germline V gene has CDR1 SEHNR and CDR2 FQNEAQ (reference sequence). CDR3 length: 16 residues. Germline trimming cut 3 bases from V and 0 bases from J; bases unmatched to any gene: 4. The CDR3 coding sequence is TGTGCCAGCAGCTTTTGGCTAGCGGGGAGCACAGATACGCAGTATTTT. Residues: CASSFWLAGSTDTQYF.

In this sample, this clone turned up once. DNA for the CDR3: TGTGCCAGCAGCCAAAGCGGGGGGAGCAACACCGGGGAGCTGTTTTTT. It specifies CASSQSGGSNTGELFF. The V call is TRBV3-1 (or the pseudogene TRBV3-2), the J call TRBJ2-2; 9 bases are a match to TRBD2. The CDR3 is 16 amino acids. CDR1 LGHDT and CDR2 YNNKEL come from the germline V gene (reference sequence). Trimming took 2 bases from V and 2 from J; bases not matched to a gene: 3.

The gene calls are TRBV12-5 and TRBJ2-1; 8 positions match TRBD1. The CDR3 runs 15 residues. Germline loops: CDR1 LGHNT, CDR2 FRNRAP. Germline trimming cut 7 bases from V and 0 bases from J; bases unmatched to any gene: 5. The DNA of the CDR3 is TGTGCTAGTGCCTTCGACAGGGGCTCCTACAATGAGCAGTTCTTC. Amino acid sequence: CASAFDRGSYNEQFF. Combining the CDR3 with reference TRBV12-5 and TRBJ2-1 gives the whole variable domain DARVTQTPRHKVTEMGQEVTMRCQPILGHNTVFWYRQTMMQGLELLAYFRNRAPLDDSGMPKDRFSAEMPDATLATLKIQPSEPRDSAVYFCASAFDRGSYNEQFFGPGTRLTVL.

The chain recombines TRBV28 with TRBJ2-3; 8 bases line up with TRBD1. J was trimmed by 3 bases and V by 6 bases; bases with no gene match: 8. Germline-derived CDR1 and CDR2 are MDHEN and SYDVKM. The CDR3 spans 15 residues. The CDR3 loop is CASRIRGRRTDTQYF. Written as DNA, the CDR3 is TGTGCCAGCAGGATCAGGGGGCGACGGACAGATACGCAGTATTTT.

The chain joins TRBV2 to TRBJ2-5, with TRBD1 identical over 7 bases. Trimming removed 6 bases from V and 0 bases from J; junction bases left unmatched: 7. Germline V CDR1 and CDR2: SNHLY, FYNNEI. The CDR3 runs to 15 residues. The CDR3 protein is CASRAGTAYQETQYF. The DNA of the CDR3 is TGTGCCAGCAGGGCCGGGACAGCGTACCAAGAGACCCAGTACTTC.